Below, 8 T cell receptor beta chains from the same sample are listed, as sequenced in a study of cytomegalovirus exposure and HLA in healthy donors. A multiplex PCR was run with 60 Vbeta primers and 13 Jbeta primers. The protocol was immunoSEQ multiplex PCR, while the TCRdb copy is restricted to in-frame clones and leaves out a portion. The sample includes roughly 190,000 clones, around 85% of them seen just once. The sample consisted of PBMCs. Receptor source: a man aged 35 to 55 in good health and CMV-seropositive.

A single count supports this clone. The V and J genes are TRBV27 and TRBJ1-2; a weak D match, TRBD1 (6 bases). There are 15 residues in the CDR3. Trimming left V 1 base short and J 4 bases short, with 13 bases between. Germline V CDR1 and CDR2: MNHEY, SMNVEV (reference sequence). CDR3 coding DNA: TGTGCCAGCAGTTTATATGGGGGCGAGTTCTATGGCTACACCTTC. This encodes CASSLYGGEFYGYTF.

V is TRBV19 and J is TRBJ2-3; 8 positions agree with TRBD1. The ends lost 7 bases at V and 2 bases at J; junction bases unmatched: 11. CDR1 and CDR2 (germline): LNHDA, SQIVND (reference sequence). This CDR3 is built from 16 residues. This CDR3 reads CASIPSDRGPTDTQYF. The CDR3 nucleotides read TGTGCCAGTATCCCTTCTGACAGGGGCCCCACAGATACGCAGTATTTT.

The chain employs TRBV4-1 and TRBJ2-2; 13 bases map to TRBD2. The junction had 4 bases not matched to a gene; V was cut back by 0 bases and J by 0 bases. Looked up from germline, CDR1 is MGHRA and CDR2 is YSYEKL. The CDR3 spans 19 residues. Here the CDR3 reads CASSQERLAGGSNTGELFF. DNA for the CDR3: TGCGCCAGCAGCCAAGAGAGACTAGCGGGGGGCTCGAACACCGGGGAGCTGTTTTTT.

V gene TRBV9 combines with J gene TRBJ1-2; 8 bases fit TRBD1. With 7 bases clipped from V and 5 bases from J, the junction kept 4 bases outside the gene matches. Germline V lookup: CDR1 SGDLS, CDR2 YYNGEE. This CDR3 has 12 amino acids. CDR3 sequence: CASLDRVYGYTF. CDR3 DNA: TGTGCCAGCCTGGACAGGGTGTATGGCTACACCTTC.

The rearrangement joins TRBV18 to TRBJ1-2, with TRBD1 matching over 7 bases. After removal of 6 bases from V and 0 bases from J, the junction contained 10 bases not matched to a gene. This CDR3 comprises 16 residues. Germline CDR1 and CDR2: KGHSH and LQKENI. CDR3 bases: TGTGCCAGCTCCCTGGGACAGAGTGCCACTAACTATGGCTACACCTTC. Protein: CASSLGQSATNYGYTF.

CDR3 protein: CASRTRTGGVYEQYF. CDR3 nucleotides: TGTGCCAGCAGAACCCGGACAGGGGGAGTCTACGAGCAGTACTTC. This chain links TRBV6-5 with TRBJ2-7; 10 bases are shared with TRBD1. The J segment lost 3 bases and the V segment lost 6 bases, leaving 8 bases of the junction unmatched. The germline V gene encodes CDR1 MNHEY and CDR2 SVGAGI. The CDR3 has 15 residues.

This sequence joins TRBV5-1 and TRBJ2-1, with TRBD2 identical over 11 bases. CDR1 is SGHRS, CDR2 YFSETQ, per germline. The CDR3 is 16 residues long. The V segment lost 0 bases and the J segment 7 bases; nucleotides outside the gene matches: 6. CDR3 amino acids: CASSLGLAGYQNEQFF. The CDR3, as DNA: TGCGCCAGCAGCTTGGGACTAGCGGGGTACCAAAATGAGCAGTTCTTC.

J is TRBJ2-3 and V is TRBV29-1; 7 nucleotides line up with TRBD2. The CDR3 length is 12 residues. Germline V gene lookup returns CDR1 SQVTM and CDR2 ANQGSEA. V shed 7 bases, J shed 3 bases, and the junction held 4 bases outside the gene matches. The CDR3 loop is CSGGGRTDTQYF. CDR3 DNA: TGCAGCGGCGGGGGTAGGACAGATACGCAGTATTTT.